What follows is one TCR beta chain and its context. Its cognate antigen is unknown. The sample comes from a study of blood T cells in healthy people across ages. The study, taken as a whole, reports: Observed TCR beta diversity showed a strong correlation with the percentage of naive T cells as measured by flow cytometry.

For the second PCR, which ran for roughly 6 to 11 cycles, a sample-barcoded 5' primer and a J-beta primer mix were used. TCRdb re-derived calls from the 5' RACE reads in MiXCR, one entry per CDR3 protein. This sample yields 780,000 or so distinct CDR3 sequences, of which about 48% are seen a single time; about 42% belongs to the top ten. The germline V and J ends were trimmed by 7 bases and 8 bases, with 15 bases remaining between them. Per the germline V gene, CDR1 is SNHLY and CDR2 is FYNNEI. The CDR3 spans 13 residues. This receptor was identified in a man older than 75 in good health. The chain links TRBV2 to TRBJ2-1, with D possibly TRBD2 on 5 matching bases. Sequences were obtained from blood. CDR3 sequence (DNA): TGTGCCAGCACGGGGAGAGTAGGCTATGAGCAGTTCTTC. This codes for CASTGRVGYEQFF.